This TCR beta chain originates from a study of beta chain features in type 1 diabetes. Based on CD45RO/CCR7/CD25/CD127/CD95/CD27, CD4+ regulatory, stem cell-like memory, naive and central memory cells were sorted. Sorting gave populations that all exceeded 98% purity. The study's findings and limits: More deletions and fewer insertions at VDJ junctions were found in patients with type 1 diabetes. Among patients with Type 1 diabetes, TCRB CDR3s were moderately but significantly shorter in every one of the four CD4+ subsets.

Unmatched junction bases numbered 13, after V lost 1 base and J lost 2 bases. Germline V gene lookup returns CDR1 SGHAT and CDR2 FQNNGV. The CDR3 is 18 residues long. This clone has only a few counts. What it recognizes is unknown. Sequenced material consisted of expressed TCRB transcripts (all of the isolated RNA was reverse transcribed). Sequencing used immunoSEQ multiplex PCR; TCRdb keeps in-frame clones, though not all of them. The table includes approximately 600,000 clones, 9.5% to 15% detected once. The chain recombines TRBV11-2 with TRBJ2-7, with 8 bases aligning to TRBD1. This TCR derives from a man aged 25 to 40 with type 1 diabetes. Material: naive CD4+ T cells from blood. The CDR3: CASSLVWDRPSGTYEQYF. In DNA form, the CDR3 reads TGTGCCAGCAGCTTAGTGTGGGACAGGCCTTCCGGTACCTACGAGCAGTACTTC.